A single sample is the source of the 8 T cell receptor beta chains below, sequenced in a study of blood T cell repertoires in COVID-19. Profiled with immunoSEQ multiplex PCR; TCRdb holds only in-frame clones, not every one. The data show about 390,000 clones, more than 75% seen once. The material sequenced was peripheral blood. The receptors come from a woman between 55 and 75 years old with COVID-19, enrolled during active disease.

This chain connects TRBV5-1 to TRBJ1-5; TRBD1 might be the D (5 bases). Germline CDR1 is SGHRS and CDR2 is YFSETQ. The CDR3 loop spans 13 amino acids. Trimming took 7 bases from V and 5 from J, leaving 13 bases between them. The CDR3 DNA reads as TGCGCCAGCCGAGGAGGGGCGGATCAGCCCCAGCATTTT. Translation: CASRGGADQPQHF.

The gene calls are TRBV6-5 and TRBJ1-3; no definite D call. The CDR3 totals 14 residues. Germline V gene sequence: CDR1 MNHEY, CDR2 SVGAGI. V was cut by 4 bases and J by 0 bases, with 7 bases left in between. The CDR3, as DNA: TGTGCCAGCAGTTCCGATAGCTCTGGAAACACCATATATTTT. Residues: CASSSDSSGNTIYF.

The table lists this clone with a count of one. The chain couples TRBV20-1 to TRBJ2-1; tentatively, D is TRBD1 (5 bases). Trimming took off 4 bases at V and 7 bases at J, with 8 bases between the two ends. Looked up from germline, CDR1 is DFQATT and CDR2 is SNEGSKA (reference sequence). This CDR3 is 11 amino acids long. CDR3 loop: CSAKDRNEQFF. The CDR3 bases are TGCAGTGCTAAAGACAGAAATGAGCAGTTCTTC.

DNA for the CDR3: TGCGCCAGCAGACTGAATACAGATACGCAGTATTTT. Translated, it gives CASRLNTDTQYF. This chain connects TRBV5-1 to TRBJ2-3, with D hard to call. The ends were cut back, 5 bases at V and 3 bases at J, with 7 bases in the middle. The germline CDR1 and CDR2 sequences are SGHRS and YFSETQ. CDR3 size: 12 residues.

V is TRBV20-1 and J is TRBJ1-2; no reliable D call. The CDR3 runs to 8 residues. CDR1 and CDR2 from the germline V gene are DFQATT and SNEGSKA (reference sequence). The chain's CDR3 is CALRGYTF. Written as DNA, the CDR3 is TGCGCATTGAGGGGCTACACCTTC.

CDR3 residues: CASSRQGAVDYGYTF. In DNA, the CDR3 is TGCGCCAGCAGTCGACAGGGGGCGGTAGACTATGGCTACACCTTC. V and J are TRBV5-1 and TRBJ1-2; 10 bases align to TRBD1. This CDR3 has 15 amino acids. J gave up 3 bases and V 5 bases, and 7 bases lay outside the gene matches. The V gene's germline CDR1 is SGHRS and CDR2 YFSETQ.

The chain combines TRBV2 with TRBJ1-6; D not certain. Between the trimmed V and J ends, which lost 6 bases and 7 bases, there was a span of 10 bases. The CDR3 has 13 residues. CDR1 SNHLY and CDR2 FYNNEI come from the germline V gene. Here the CDR3 reads CASRRVLNSPLHF. In DNA form, the CDR3 reads TGTGCCAGCAGGCGGGTTTTGAATTCACCCCTCCACTTT.

The rearrangement uses TRBV5-1 and TRBJ2-5; a weak D match, TRBD2 (5 bases). The V gene's germline CDR1 is SGHRS and CDR2 YFSETQ. The CDR3 loop spans 15 amino acids. Trimming took 0 bases from V and 2 from J, leaving 11 bases between them. CDR3 in DNA: TGCGCCAGCAGCTTGGGAGGGCCGGTACAAGAGACCCAGTACTTC. Its translation: CASSLGGPVQETQYF.